One sample yielded the 17 T cell receptor beta chains listed below, sequenced in a study of cytomegalovirus exposure and HLA in healthy donors. Primers included in the PCR were 60 Vbeta and 13 Jbeta primers. Only in-frame clones appear in the TCRdb table, and some are missing; sequencing was by immunoSEQ multiplex PCR. The sample includes 55,000 to 75,000 clones, roughly 60% of them seen just once. Sequencing was done on a sample of PBMCs. The receptor source for this set is a man in his thirties or forties in good health and CMV-seronegative.

The chain employs TRBV7-8 and TRBJ2-1; TRBD2 matches 12 bases. Trimming took 5 bases from V and 8 from J; bases not matched to a gene: 4. CDR1 and CDR2 (germline): SGHVS, FQNEAQ. The length of the CDR3 is 14 residues. This chain's CDR3 is CASSPWTSGDEQFF. CDR3 DNA: TGTGCCAGCAGCCCATGGACTAGCGGGGATGAGCAGTTCTTC.

The rearrangement links TRBV9 to TRBJ2-3, with D uncertain. Trimming left V 0 bases short and J 3 bases short, with 11 bases between. CDR1 is SGDLS, CDR2 YYNGEE, per germline. This CDR3 is 15 amino acids long. CDR3 coding DNA: TGTGCCAGCAGCGTAGGGCACCACCCGACAGATACGCAGTATTTT. It translates to CASSVGHHPTDTQYF.

This clone was seen just once. The V call is TRBV4-2, the J call TRBJ2-7; 10 bases are a match to TRBD2. The CDR3 extends over 13 amino acids. The germline V gene has CDR1 LGHNA and CDR2 YNFKEQ. J gave up 6 bases and V 1 base, and 0 bases lay outside the gene matches. CDR3 sequence reads: CASSQGTSGEQYF. CDR3 DNA: TGTGCCAGCAGCCAAGGGACTAGCGGCGAGCAGTACTTC.

The V and J genes are TRBV6-5 and TRBJ2-3; D is perhaps TRBD1 (8 bases). Germline CDR1 MNHEY, CDR2 SVGAGI. This CDR3 region has 15 residues. The V end was cut by 6 bases, the J end by 3 bases, with 16 bases between. The CDR3 coding sequence is TGTGCCAGCAGACGACAGGGGAGGGGAACAGATACGCAGTATTTT. It encodes CASRRQGRGTDTQYF.

The chain uses TRBV29-1 and TRBJ2-3, with 8 bases lining up with TRBD2. The V gene's germline CDR1 is SQVTM and CDR2 ANQGSEA. V lost 4 bases to trimming and J lost 2 bases; unmatched junction nucleotides: 14. The CDR3 length is 17 residues. The CDR3 protein is CSVAAGGRITNTDTQYF. In nucleotides, the CDR3 is TGCAGCGTTGCCGCGGGGGGTCGAATCACAAACACAGATACGCAGTATTTT.

This clone was counted a few times. In nucleotides, the CDR3 is TGTGCCAGCAGCCAACACAGGGGAGGTATTTTTCAGCCCCAGCATTTT. Amino acid sequence: CASSQHRGGIFQPQHF. The chain employs TRBV7-8 and TRBJ1-5; 7 bases agree with TRBD1. V was pared by 5 bases and J by 6 bases, with 13 bases of the junction left unmatched. The CDR3 loop spans 16 amino acids. Germline V gene sequence: CDR1 SGHVS, CDR2 FQNEAQ.

This rearrangement joins TRBV6-1 to TRBJ1-5; a possible D gene is TRBD1 (5 bases). CDR3 length equals 15 residues. V lost 2 bases, J lost 6 bases, and 14 bases lay in between. From germline, CDR1 is MNHNS and CDR2 SASEGT. CDR3 in amino acids: CASSEYNGQGQPQHF. CDR3 DNA: TGTGCCAGCAGTGAATATAATGGGCAGGGTCAGCCCCAGCATTTT.

This clone was counted only a few times. This chain joins TRBV5-1 and TRBJ2-5, with TRBD2 identical over 8 bases. V lost 4 bases to trimming and J lost 5 bases; unmatched junction nucleotides: 10. Germline CDR1 SGHRS, CDR2 YFSETQ. This CDR3 has 15 residues. Here the CDR3 reads CASSALPGLGETQYF. CDR3 DNA: TGCGCCAGCAGCGCATTACCGGGACTAGGGGAGACCCAGTACTTC.

This clone was detected once. CDR3 coding DNA: TGCAGCGCCGGGACTATTCAAGAGACCCAGTACTTC. It codes for CSAGTIQETQYF. This chain joins TRBV29-1 and TRBJ2-5; 7 bases agree with TRBD2. V was pared by 7 bases and J by 2 bases, with 4 bases of the junction left unmatched. The germline V gene has CDR1 SQVTM and CDR2 ANQGSEA. The CDR3 is 12 residues long.

V is TRBV14 and J is TRBJ1-6, with D perhaps TRBD1 (5 bases). Trimming took 0 bases from V and 10 from J, leaving 13 bases between them. The germline gives CDR1 SGHDN, CDR2 FVKESK. The CDR3 consists of 15 residues. Here the CDR3 DNA reads TGTGCCAGCAGCCAAGAATGGGGGAGGAACTCACCCCTCCACTTT. Its translation is CASSQEWGRNSPLHF.

V gene TRBV29-1 combines with J gene TRBJ2-7; TRBD2 might be the D (6 bases). Per the germline V gene, CDR1 is SQVTM and CDR2 is ANQGSEA. This CDR3 spans 14 amino acids. Trimming removed 4 bases at V and 0 bases at J, with 13 bases between. The CDR3 region is CSVGGGVDSYEQYF. The DNA of the CDR3 is TGCAGCGTTGGAGGCGGGGTCGACTCCTACGAGCAGTACTTC.

The chain joins TRBV6-5 to TRBJ2-2; D possibly corresponds to TRBD1 (5 bases). V shed 2 bases and J shed 2 bases, with 6 bases lying between them. Germline V CDR1 and CDR2: MNHEY, SVGAGI. The length of the CDR3 is 14 residues. The CDR3: CASSYQGNTGELFF. In DNA form, the CDR3 reads TGTGCCAGCAGTTACCAGGGAAACACCGGGGAGCTGTTTTTT.

V usage is TRBV7-9 and J usage is TRBJ1-2, with a tentative D call TRBD1 (6 bases). Per germline, CDR1 SEHNR and CDR2 FQNEAQ (reference sequence). The V and J ends lost 3 bases and 8 bases respectively, with 13 bases between them. The CDR3 covers 13 residues. The CDR3 DNA sequence: TGTGCCAGCAGCTTGGCAGGGGATCAGGGCTACACCTTC. Residues: CASSLAGDQGYTF.

This clone was counted only a few times. The gene calls are TRBV10-1 and TRBJ2-7; D is possibly TRBD2 (5 bases). The V gene's germline CDR1 is WNHNN and CDR2 SYGVQD (reference sequence). CDR3 length: 14 amino acids. V was shortened by 7 bases and J by 1 base, with 14 bases between the two germline ends. The CDR3 loop is CASTGSELSYEQYF. Here the CDR3 DNA reads TGCGCCAGCACTGGTAGCGAGCTTTCCTACGAGCAGTACTTC.

The CDR3 loop is CASSEVGETQYF. The CDR3 coding sequence is TGTGCCAGCAGTGAGGTCGGAGAGACCCAGTACTTC. The chain couples TRBV2 to TRBJ2-5; no firm D call. The CDR3 covers 12 residues. V was pared by 3 bases and J by 4 bases, with 6 bases between. The V gene's germline CDR1 is SNHLY and CDR2 FYNNEI.

V and J are TRBV5-1 and TRBJ1-1, with D tentatively TRBD1 (6 bases). The germline V gene has CDR1 SGHRS and CDR2 YFSETQ. The CDR3 is 14 residues long. The V end was cut by 4 bases, the J end by 1 base, with 11 bases between. In DNA, the CDR3 is TGCGCCAGCAGCATCGGACAGACGAACACTGAAGCTTTCTTT. It yields the protein CASSIGQTNTEAFF.

Sample share makes this clone medium-sized. The chain uses TRBV6-1 and TRBJ1-5; 10 nucleotides agree with TRBD1. The CDR3 spans 15 residues. Germline values: CDR1 MNHNS, CDR2 SASEGT. With 0 bases clipped from V and 6 bases from J, the junction kept 2 bases outside the gene matches. DNA of the CDR3: TGTGCCAGCAGTGAAGCGGGACAGGGGCTTCAGCCCCAGCATTTT. It translates to CASSEAGQGLQPQHF.